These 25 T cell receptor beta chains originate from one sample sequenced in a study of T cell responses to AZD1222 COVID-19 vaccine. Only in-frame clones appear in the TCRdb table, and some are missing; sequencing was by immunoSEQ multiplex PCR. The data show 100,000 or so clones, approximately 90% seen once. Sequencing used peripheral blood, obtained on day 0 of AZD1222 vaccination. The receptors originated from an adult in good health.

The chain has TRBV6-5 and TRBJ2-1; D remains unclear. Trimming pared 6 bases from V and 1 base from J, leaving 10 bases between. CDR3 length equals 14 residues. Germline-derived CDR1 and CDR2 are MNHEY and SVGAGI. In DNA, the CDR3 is TGTGCCAGCAGCGGGCTAGAGTCCTACAATGAGCAGTTCTTC. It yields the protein CASSGLESYNEQFF.

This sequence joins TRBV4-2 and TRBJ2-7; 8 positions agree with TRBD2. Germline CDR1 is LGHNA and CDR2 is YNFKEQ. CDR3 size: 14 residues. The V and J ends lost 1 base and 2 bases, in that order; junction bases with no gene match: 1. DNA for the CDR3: TGTGCCAGCAGCCAAGGGGGACTAGCCTACGAGCAGTACTTC. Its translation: CASSQGGLAYEQYF.

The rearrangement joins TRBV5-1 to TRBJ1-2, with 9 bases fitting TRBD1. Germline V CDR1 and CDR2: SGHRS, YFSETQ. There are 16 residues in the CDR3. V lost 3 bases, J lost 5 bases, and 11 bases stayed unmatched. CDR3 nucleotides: TGCGCCAGCAGCTGGGGATCCGGGACAGGGCCTTATGGCTACACCTTC. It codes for CASSWGSGTGPYGYTF.

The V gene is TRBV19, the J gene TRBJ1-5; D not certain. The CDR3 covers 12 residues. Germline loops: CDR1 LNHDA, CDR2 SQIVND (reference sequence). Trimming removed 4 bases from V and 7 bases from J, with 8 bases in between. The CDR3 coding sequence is TGTGCCAGTAGTACCGGGTGGCAGCCCCAGCATTTT. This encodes CASSTGWQPQHF.

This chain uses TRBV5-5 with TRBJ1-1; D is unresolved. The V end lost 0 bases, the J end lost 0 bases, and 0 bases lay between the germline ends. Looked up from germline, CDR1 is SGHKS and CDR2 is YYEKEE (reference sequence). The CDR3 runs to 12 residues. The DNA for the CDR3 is TGTGCCAGCAGCTTGGTGAACACTGAAGCTTTCTTT. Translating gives CASSLVNTEAFF.

The CDR3 DNA sequence: TGTGCCTCATGGTCAGGGGGCGCAGATACGCAGTATTTT. As protein: CASWSGGADTQYF. The chain carries TRBV19 and TRBJ2-3, with 8 nucleotides matching TRBD1. The V gene's germline CDR1 is LNHDA and CDR2 SQIVND (reference sequence). Trimming cost V 11 bases and J 4 bases; bases outside gene matches: 8. The CDR3 extends over 13 amino acids.

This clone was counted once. CDR3 nucleotides: TGTGCCAGCAGCCCACCCGGGAAGGACAATGAGCAGTTCTTC. Translating it yields CASSPPGKDNEQFF. The V and J genes are TRBV11-3 and TRBJ2-1, with a weak D call TRBD2 (5 bases). V lost 5 bases and J lost 5, with 13 bases in between. Per the germline V gene, CDR1 is SGHNT and CDR2 is YENEEA. The CDR3 runs to 14 residues.

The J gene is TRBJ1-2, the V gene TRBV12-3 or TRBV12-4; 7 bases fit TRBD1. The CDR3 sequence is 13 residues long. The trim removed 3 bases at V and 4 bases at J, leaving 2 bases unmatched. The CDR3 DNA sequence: TGTGCCAGCAGTTTCGGGACAGTCTATGGCTACACCTTC. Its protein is CASSFGTVYGYTF.

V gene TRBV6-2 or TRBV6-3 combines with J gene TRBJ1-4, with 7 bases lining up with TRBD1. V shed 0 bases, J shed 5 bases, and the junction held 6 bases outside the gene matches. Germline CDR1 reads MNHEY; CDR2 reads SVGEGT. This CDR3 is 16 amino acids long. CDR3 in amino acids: CASSYSLGQSNEKLFF. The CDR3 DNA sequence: TGTGCCAGCAGTTACTCGTTGGGACAGTCCAATGAAAAACTGTTTTTT.

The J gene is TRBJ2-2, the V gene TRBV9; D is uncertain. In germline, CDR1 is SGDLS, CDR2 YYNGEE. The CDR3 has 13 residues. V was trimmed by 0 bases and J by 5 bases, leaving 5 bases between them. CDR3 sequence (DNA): TGTGCCAGCAGCGTAGGGGTGACCGGGGAGCTGTTTTTT. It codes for CASSVGVTGELFF.

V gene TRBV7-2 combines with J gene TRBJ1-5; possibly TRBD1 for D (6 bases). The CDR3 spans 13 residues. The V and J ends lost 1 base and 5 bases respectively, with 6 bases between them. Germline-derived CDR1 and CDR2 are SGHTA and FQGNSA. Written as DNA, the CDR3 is TGTGCCAGCAGCTTAGACAGGGATCAGCCCCAGCATTTT. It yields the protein CASSLDRDQPQHF.

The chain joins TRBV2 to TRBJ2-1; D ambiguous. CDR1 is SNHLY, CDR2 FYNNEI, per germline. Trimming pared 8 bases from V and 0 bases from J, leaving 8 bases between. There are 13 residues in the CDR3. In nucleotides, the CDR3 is TGTGCCAGCGGTCTGTTCTCCTACAATGAGCAGTTCTTC. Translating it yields CASGLFSYNEQFF.

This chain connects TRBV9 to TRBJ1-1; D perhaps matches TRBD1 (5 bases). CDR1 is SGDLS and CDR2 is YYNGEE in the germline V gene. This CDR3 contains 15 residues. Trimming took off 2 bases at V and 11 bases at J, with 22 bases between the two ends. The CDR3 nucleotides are TGTGCCAGCAGCGTGGCCGGGACTCCAACTATGGGGGCTTTCTTT. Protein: CASSVAGTPTMGAFF. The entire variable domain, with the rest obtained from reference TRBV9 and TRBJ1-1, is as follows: DSGVTQTPKHLITATGQRVTLRCSPRSGDLSVYWYQQSLDQGLQFLIQYYNGEERAKGNILERFSAQQFPDLHSELNLSSLELGDSALYFCASSVAGTPTMGAFFGQGTRLTVV.

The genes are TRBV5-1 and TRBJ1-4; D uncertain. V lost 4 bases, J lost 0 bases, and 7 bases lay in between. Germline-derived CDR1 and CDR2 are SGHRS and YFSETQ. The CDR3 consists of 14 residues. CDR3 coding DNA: TGCGCCAGCAGCCCGGCGGCAACTAATGAAAAACTGTTTTTT. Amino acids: CASSPAATNEKLFF. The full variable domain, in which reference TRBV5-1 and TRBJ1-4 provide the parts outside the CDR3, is KAGVTQTPRYLIKTRGQQVTLSCSPISGHRSVSWYQQTPGQGLQFLFEYFSETQRNKGNFPGRFSGRQFSNSRSEMNVSTLELGDSALYLCASSPAATNEKLFFGSGTQLSVL.

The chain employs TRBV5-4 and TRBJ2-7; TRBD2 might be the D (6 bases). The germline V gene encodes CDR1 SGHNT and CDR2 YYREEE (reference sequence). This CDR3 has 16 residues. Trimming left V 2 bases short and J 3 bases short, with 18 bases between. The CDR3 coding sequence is TGTGCCAGCAGCTTCGCCGGGGGAGTCGGGTACTACGAGCAGTACTTC. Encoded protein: CASSFAGGVGYYEQYF.

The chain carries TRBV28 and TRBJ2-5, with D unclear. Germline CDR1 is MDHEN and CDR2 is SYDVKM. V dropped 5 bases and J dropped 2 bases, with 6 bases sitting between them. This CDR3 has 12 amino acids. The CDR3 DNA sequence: TGTGCCAGCAGTCTCGATCAAGAGACCCAGTACTTC. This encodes CASSLDQETQYF.

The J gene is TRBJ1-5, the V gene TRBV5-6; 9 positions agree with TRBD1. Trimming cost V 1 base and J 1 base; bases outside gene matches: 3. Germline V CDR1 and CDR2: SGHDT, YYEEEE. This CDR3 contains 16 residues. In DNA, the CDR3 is TGTGCCAGCAGCTTGACGGGGACAGGGAGCAATCAGCCCCAGCATTTT. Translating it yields CASSLTGTGSNQPQHF.

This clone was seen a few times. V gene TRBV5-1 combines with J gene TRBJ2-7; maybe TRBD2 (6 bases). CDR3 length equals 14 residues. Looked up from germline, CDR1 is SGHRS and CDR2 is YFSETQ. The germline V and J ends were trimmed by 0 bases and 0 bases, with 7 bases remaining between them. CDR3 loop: CASSLGGISYEQYF. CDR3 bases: TGCGCCAGCAGCTTGGGCGGGATCTCCTACGAGCAGTACTTC. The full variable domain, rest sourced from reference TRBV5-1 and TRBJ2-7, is KAGVTQTPRYLIKTRGQQVTLSCSPISGHRSVSWYQQTPGQGLQFLFEYFSETQRNKGNFPGRFSGRQFSNSRSEMNVSTLELGDSALYLCASSLGGISYEQYFGPGTRLTVT.

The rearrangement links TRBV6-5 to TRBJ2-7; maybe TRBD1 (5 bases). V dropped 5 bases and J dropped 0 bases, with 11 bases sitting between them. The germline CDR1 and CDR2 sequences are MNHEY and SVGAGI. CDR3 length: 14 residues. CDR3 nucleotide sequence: TGTGCCAGCAGTCGGACACTAAGCTCCTACGAGCAGTACTTC. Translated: CASSRTLSSYEQYF.

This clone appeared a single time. The CDR3 DNA reads as TGTGCCAGCAGTCCTATCTTACAGGCTCTCTATGGCTACACCTTC. Its protein is CASSPILQALYGYTF. The chain carries TRBV5-5 and TRBJ1-2; possible D gene TRBD1, 5 bases. Germline V gives CDR1 SGHKS, CDR2 YYEKEE (reference sequence). CDR3 length: 15 amino acids. V dropped 5 bases and J dropped 4 bases, with 18 bases sitting between them.

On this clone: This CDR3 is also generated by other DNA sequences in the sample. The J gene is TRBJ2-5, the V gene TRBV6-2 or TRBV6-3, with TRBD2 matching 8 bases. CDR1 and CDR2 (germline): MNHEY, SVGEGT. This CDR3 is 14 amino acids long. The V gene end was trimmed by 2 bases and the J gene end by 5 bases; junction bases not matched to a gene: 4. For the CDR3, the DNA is TGTGCCAGCAGTTACAGTGGCGGGAGGGAGACCCAGTACTTC. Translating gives CASSYSGGRETQYF.

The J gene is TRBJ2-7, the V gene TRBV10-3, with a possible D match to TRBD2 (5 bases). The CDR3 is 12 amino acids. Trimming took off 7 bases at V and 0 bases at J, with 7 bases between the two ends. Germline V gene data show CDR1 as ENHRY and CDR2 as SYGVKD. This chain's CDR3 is CAITGNSYEQYF. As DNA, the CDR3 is TGTGCCATCACCGGGAACTCCTACGAGCAGTACTTC.

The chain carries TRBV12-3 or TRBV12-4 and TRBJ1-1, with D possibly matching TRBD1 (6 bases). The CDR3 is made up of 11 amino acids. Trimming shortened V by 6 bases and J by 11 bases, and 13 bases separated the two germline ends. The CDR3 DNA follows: TGTGCCAGCAGGACCACAGGGTACGCTTTCTTT. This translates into CASRTTGYAFF.

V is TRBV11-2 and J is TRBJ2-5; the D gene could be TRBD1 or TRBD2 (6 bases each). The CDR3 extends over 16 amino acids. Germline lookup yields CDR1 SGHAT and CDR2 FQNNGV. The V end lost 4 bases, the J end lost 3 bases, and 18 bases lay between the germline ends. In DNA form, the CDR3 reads TGTGCCAGCAGCTCCCCCGGGGGCTTCGGGAAAGAGACCCAGTACTTC. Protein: CASSSPGGFGKETQYF.

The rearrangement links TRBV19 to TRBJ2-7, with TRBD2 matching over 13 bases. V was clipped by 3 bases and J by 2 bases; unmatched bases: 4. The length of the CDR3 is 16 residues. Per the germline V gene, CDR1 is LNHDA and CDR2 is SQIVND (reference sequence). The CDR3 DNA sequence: TGTGCCAGTAGTATGACGGGGACTAGCGGGGCCTACGAGCAGTACTTC. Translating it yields CASSMTGTSGAYEQYF.